These 20 T cell receptor beta chains were sequenced from one sample in a study of cytomegalovirus exposure and HLA in healthy donors. PCR was performed using 60 Vbeta and 13 Jbeta primers. Assay: immunoSEQ multiplex PCR; the TCRdb copy retains only in-frame clones and omits some. The sample lists about 190,000 clones; under 80% were seen once. The sample comprised PBMCs. Receptors originate from a man aged 25-45 years in good health and CMV-seropositive.

This clone was picked up one time. V usage is TRBV7-3 and J usage is TRBJ2-5, with D perhaps TRBD1 (5 bases). This CDR3 spans 16 amino acids. V dropped 5 bases and J dropped 0 bases, with 16 bases sitting between them. From germline, CDR1 is SGHTA and CDR2 FQGTGA. The DNA for the CDR3 is TGTGCCAGCAGCCCAGGGCCCCTAACGTACCAAGAGACCCAGTACTTC. Amino acids: CASSPGPLTYQETQYF.

The chain has TRBV19 and TRBJ2-7, with D maybe TRBD2 (5 bases). The CDR3 has 13 amino acids. V was shortened by 8 bases and J by 6 bases, with 17 bases between the two germline ends. Germline V gives CDR1 LNHDA, CDR2 SQIVND (reference sequence). CDR3 in DNA: TGTGCCAGTTGCGCGGGCCCCGGTGGCGAGCAGTACTTC. It encodes CASCAGPGGEQYF.

This clone was seen a few times. The CDR3, as DNA: TGTGCCAGCTCCTTGAACAGGGGGCCTTCTGAAAAACTGTTTTTT. Protein product: CASSLNRGPSEKLFF. The chain joins TRBV7-8 to TRBJ1-4; 9 positions match TRBD1. The CDR3 has 15 amino acids. V shed 8 bases, J shed 7 bases, and the junction held 11 bases outside the gene matches. Germline CDR1 reads SGHVS; CDR2 reads FQNEAQ.

The chain links TRBV29-1 to TRBJ2-7, with D unclear. V shed 6 bases and J shed 2 bases, with 11 bases lying between them. The CDR3 runs to 12 residues. Germline V CDR1 and CDR2: SQVTM, ANQGSEA. The CDR3 nucleotides are TGCAGCGTATACAGTAAACCCTACGAGCAGTACTTC. Protein product: CSVYSKPYEQYF.

The gene calls are TRBV14 and TRBJ2-2; D perhaps matches TRBD1 (6 bases). Germline lookup yields CDR1 SGHDN and CDR2 FVKESK. V dropped 2 bases and J dropped 6 bases, with 10 bases sitting between them. This CDR3 is 14 amino acids long. CDR3 coding DNA: TGTGCCAGCAGCCAACTACAGGGAGCCGGGGAGCTGTTTTTT. It yields the protein CASSQLQGAGELFF.

The rearrangement uses TRBV21-1 and TRBJ2-7; TRBD2 is the table's D call, not checked against the DNA. TRBV21-1 has pseudogene status. The CDR3 extends over 13 amino acids. DNA for the CDR3: TGTGCCGGCGGACTAGTAGAAGGCCACGAGCAGTACTTC. It translates to CAGGLVEGHEQYF.

This clone was found once. This chain joins TRBV7-9 and TRBJ2-4, with 8 nucleotides matching TRBD1. The germline V gene has CDR1 SEHNR and CDR2 FQNEAQ (reference sequence). Unmatched junction bases numbered 6, after V lost 9 bases and J lost 5 bases. This CDR3 has 13 amino acids. The DNA for the CDR3 is TGTGCCAGTGCGGGACAGGCCGAAAACATTCAGTACTTC. The encoded protein is CASAGQAENIQYF.

The chain couples TRBV19 to TRBJ2-7, with 8 bases that match TRBD2. Trimming took 6 bases from V and 5 from J; bases not matched to a gene: 24. The CDR3 is 19 residues long. The germline V gene encodes CDR1 LNHDA and CDR2 SQIVND (reference sequence). Here the CDR3 DNA reads TGTGCCAGTAGCCCCCCCCGGCGGCCGACTAGCGCTATGCTGGACGAGCAGTACTTC. This codes for CASSPPRRPTSAMLDEQYF.

As for this clone: Different DNA sequences within this sample yield the same CDR3. The J gene is TRBJ2-7, the V gene TRBV10-3, with TRBD1 identical over 12 bases. CDR1 ENHRY and CDR2 SYGVKD come from the germline V gene. This CDR3 has 16 amino acids. Trimming removed 4 bases from V and 9 bases from J; junction bases left unmatched: 13. This chain's CDR3 is CAISGPPGTGGARQYF. The CDR3 DNA sequence: TGTGCCATCAGTGGGCCTCCCGGGACAGGGGGCGCGAGGCAGTACTTC.

V and J are TRBV18 and TRBJ1-1; D may be TRBD1 (5 bases). The germline CDR1 and CDR2 sequences are KGHSH and LQKENI. The CDR3 is made up of 14 amino acids. V gave up 3 bases and J gave up 5 bases, with 13 bases separating them. CDR3 sequence (DNA): TGTGCCAGCTCACCCTCCCAGGGAGGGACTGAAGCTTTCTTT. Encoded protein: CASSPSQGGTEAFF.

The gene calls are TRBV11-2 and TRBJ2-7, with D tentatively TRBD1 (6 bases). The CDR3 has 14 amino acids. Per germline, CDR1 SGHAT and CDR2 FQNNGV. The V and J ends lost 1 base and 7 bases respectively, with 14 bases between them. CDR3 amino acids: CASSLVRGTTEQYF. CDR3 sequence (DNA): TGTGCCAGCAGCTTAGTTAGGGGGACGACTGAGCAGTACTTC.

The rearrangement uses TRBV19 and TRBJ1-1, with 9 nucleotides matching TRBD1. V was clipped by 8 bases and J by 3 bases; unmatched bases: 16. This CDR3 spans 17 amino acids. The V gene's germline CDR1 is LNHDA and CDR2 SQIVND (reference sequence). The CDR3 is CASRGERTGGSDTEAFF. The CDR3 DNA is TGTGCCAGTCGCGGCGAGCGCACAGGGGGCTCAGACACTGAAGCTTTCTTT.

The V gene is TRBV30, the J gene TRBJ2-7, with 10 nucleotides matching TRBD2. The V gene's germline CDR1 is GTSNPN and CDR2 SVGIG (reference sequence). The CDR3 spans 16 residues. Unmatched junction bases numbered 8, after V lost 3 bases and J lost 0 bases. This CDR3 is CAWRAISGGLSYEQYF. The CDR3 region has the DNA TGTGCCTGGAGGGCTATTAGCGGGGGGCTCTCCTACGAGCAGTACTTC.

The chain carries TRBV28 and TRBJ2-2, with TRBD2 matching 13 bases. Germline values: CDR1 MDHEN, CDR2 SYDVKM. This CDR3 is built from 15 residues. J gave up 6 bases and V 8 bases, and 6 bases lay outside the gene matches. Here the CDR3 DNA reads TGTGCCAGCGCTGGACTAGCGGGAGAATCCGGGGAGCTGTTTTTT. It encodes CASAGLAGESGELFF.

The gene calls are TRBV28 and TRBJ2-7, with 8 bases lining up with TRBD2. The CDR3 sequence is 13 residues long. With 5 bases clipped from V and 7 bases from J, the junction kept 7 bases outside the gene matches. The germline CDR1 and CDR2 sequences are MDHEN and SYDVKM. The CDR3 loop is CASSLAGGGEQYF. The DNA of the CDR3 is TGTGCCAGCAGTCTGGCGGGAGGTGGTGAGCAGTACTTC.

J is TRBJ1-4 and V is TRBV18; D gene uncertain. V lost 6 bases and J 8 bases, leaving 16 bases between the germline ends. The CDR3 is 14 amino acids. CDR1 is KGHSH and CDR2 is LQKENI in the germline V gene. The CDR3 bases are TGTGCCAGCTCGCACGGGGAGTTAGGCGAAAAACTGTTTTTT. Amino acids: CASSHGELGEKLFF.

V usage is TRBV9 and J usage is TRBJ1-4; 10 nucleotides line up with TRBD1. V lost 3 bases and J lost 7; bases outside the gene matches: 3. This CDR3 has 14 residues. The germline V gene encodes CDR1 SGDLS and CDR2 YYNGEE. CDR3 DNA sequence: TGTGCCAGCAGCGGTGGGACAGGGGTTGAAAAACTGTTTTTT. Translating it yields CASSGGTGVEKLFF.

This rearrangement joins TRBV29-1 to TRBJ2-3; TRBD1 matches 10 bases. With V trimmed by 4 bases and J by 5 bases, 3 bases remained unmatched. Germline V gene sequence: CDR1 SQVTM, CDR2 ANQGSEA. The CDR3 has 13 amino acids. The CDR3 DNA is TGCAGCGTTGGGGACAGGGGTCAAGATACGCAGTATTTT. Translation gives CSVGDRGQDTQYF.

The rearrangement uses TRBV9 and TRBJ1-4; 8 bases map to TRBD1. CDR3 length equals 16 residues. With 3 bases clipped from V and 7 bases from J, the junction kept 11 bases outside the gene matches. The germline V gene has CDR1 SGDLS and CDR2 YYNGEE. The CDR3 reads CASSDGQGAKGEKLFF. CDR3 DNA: TGTGCCAGCAGCGACGGACAGGGCGCCAAGGGTGAAAAACTGTTTTTT.

The CDR3 loop is CASLAANTGELFF. In DNA form, the CDR3 reads TGTGCCAGCTTGGCAGCGAACACCGGGGAGCTGTTTTTT. J is TRBJ2-2 and V is TRBV9, with D uncertain. Germline CDR1 SGDLS, CDR2 YYNGEE. Trimming cost V 7 bases and J 0 bases, with 7 bases left between them. The CDR3 runs 13 residues.